Listed below are T cell receptor beta chains from one sample, sequenced in a study of blood T cells in healthy people across ages. TCRdb passed the 5' RACE reads through MiXCR, listing each CDR3 protein once. The profile shows 900,000 to 950,000 distinct CDR3 sequences, almost 30% of them singletons. The same sample was also studied in work on T cells of mothers and their children.

The sample consisted of blood. The receptors originated from a woman aged 40 to 50 in good health. The CDR3 runs from the conserved cysteine through the conserved F or W. Fields, in order: V gene, D gene, clone size, J gene, CDR3 length, CDR3 protein, CDR3 DNA. The D gene is left open where the match is weak. Clone size appears in some rows only: once, few, many, or a class for an expanded clone.

TRBV28,TRBD2,.,TRBJ2-7,14,CVSSSGGVGYEQYF,TGTGTCAGCAGTAGCGGGGGGGTCGGCTACGAGCAGTACTTC
TRBV20-1,TRBD2,few,TRBJ2-7,16,CGAKAIAAGETYEQYF,TGCGGTGCTAAGGCTATAGCGGCGGGGGAGACCTACGAGCAGTACTTC
TRBV27,TRBD2,many,TRBJ2-3,13,CASRTGGAATQYF,TGTGCCAGCAGGACGGGGGGGGCCGCTACGCAGTATTTT
TRBV12-3/TRBV12-4,TRBD1,many,TRBJ2-7,15,CASSLTGGYPYEQYF,TGTGCCAGCAGTTTAACAGGGGGTTACCCCTACGAGCAGTACTTC
TRBV14,.,.,TRBJ2-7,17,CASSQDVNLLTRDEQYF,TGTGCCAGCAGCCAAGATGTCAACCTGCTCACTCGGGACGAGCAGTACTTC
TRBV6-5,TRBD1,few,TRBJ1-2,17,CASSYSESRQGDYGYTF,TGTGCCAGCAGTTACTCAGAAAGTAGACAGGGGGACTATGGCTACACCTTC
TRBV5-1,.,.,TRBJ2-7,16,CASSLKAGSHAHEQYF,TGCGCCAGCAGCTTGAAGGCCGGATCACACGCCCACGAGCAGTACTTC
TRBV5-6,.,.,TRBJ2-7,15,CTSSPSSGRNYEQYF,TGTACCAGCAGCCCCTCGTCGGGGCGAAACTACGAGCAGTACTTC
TRBV29-1,.,many,TRBJ1-2,15,CSVEDFPSGNYGYTF,TGCAGCGTTGAAGATTTTCCGTCGGGGAACTATGGCTACACCTTC
TRBV28,TRBD1,many,TRBJ1-2,15,CASILRQGVGYGYTF,TGTGCCAGCATACTCAGACAGGGGGTGGGGTATGGCTACACCTTC
TRBV4-3,TRBD2,.,TRBJ2-3,16,CASSLLAGDPPDTQYF,TGCGCCAGCAGCCTTCTAGCGGGGGATCCTCCCGATACGCAGTATTTT
TRBV7-8,.,few,TRBJ1-1,20,CASHPRRIGGGRGINTEAFF,TGTGCCAGCCACCCTCGACGTATCGGTGGGGGACGGGGAATTAACACTGAAGCTTTCTTT
TRBV27,.,many,TRBJ2-1,14,CASSRDTSYNEQFF,TGTGCCAGCAGTCGGGACACCTCCTACAATGAGCAGTTCTTC
TRBV28,.,.,TRBJ2-5,17,CASSISGLSAVQETQYF,TGTGCCAGCAGTATATCGGGCCTCTCGGCGGTCCAAGAGACCCAGTACTTC
TRBV18,.,.,TRBJ2-6,16,CASSPPSGSGANVLTF,TGTGCCAGCTCACCCCCTTCGGGATCTGGGGCCAACGTCCTGACTTTC
TRBV7-9,.,.,TRBJ1-3,15,CASSSFKGEENTIYF,TGTGCCAGCAGCTCCTTCAAGGGGGAGGAAAACACCATATATTTT
TRBV7-9,.,.,TRBJ2-7,11,CASSSDSEQYF,TGTGCCAGCAGCTCCGACAGCGAGCAGTACTTC
TRBV4-3,TRBD2,many,TRBJ2-1,18,CASSQDPLAGGHYNEQFF,TGCGCCAGCAGCCAAGACCCACTAGCGGGGGGGCACTACAATGAGCAGTTCTTC
TRBV4-3,TRBD2,few,TRBJ2-7,15,CASSQDPAGDPEQYF,TGCGCCAGCAGCCAAGATCCTGCGGGGGATCCCGAGCAGTACTTC
TRBV20-1,.,many,TRBJ1-6,13,CSARGPGEVSLHF,TGCAGTGCTAGAGGGCCAGGTGAAGTCTCCCTCCACTTT
TRBV28,.,.,TRBJ1-2,15,CASSFLIGASGGYTF,TGTGCCAGCAGTTTTTTGATAGGGGCCTCAGGTGGCTACACCTTC
TRBV28,.,.,TRBJ1-5,16,CAGSHSSGAQNQPQHF,TGTGCCGGCAGTCATTCTTCGGGGGCTCAAAATCAGCCCCAGCATTTT